The source of this TCR beta chain is a study of response to subunit inactivated influenza vaccine. CDR1 SGHDT and CDR2 YYEEEE come from the germline V gene. V shed 2 bases and J 5 bases; nucleotides not matched to a gene: 11. The CDR3 consists of 16 residues. This clonotype was detected only a few times. No antigen is known for it. Study-level results: Authors suggested each seasonal flu vaccination may recruit only limited numbers of new T cells.

TCRdb re-derived calls from the RT-PCR reads in MiXCR, one entry per CDR3 protein. The table lists fewer than 800,000 distinct CDR3 sequences, 15% to 18% of them singletons. The chain uses TRBV5-6 and TRBJ2-5; 8 positions agree with TRBD2. The sample here was PBMCs from blood, taken 11 to 12 days after vaccination. This sequence was found in a man in his forties or fifties who received an inactivated influenza vaccine. The CDR3 sequence: CASSFPSGGLGETQYF. CDR3 bases: TGTGCCAGCAGCTTCCCAAGCGGGGGCCTGGGGGAGACCCAGTACTTC.